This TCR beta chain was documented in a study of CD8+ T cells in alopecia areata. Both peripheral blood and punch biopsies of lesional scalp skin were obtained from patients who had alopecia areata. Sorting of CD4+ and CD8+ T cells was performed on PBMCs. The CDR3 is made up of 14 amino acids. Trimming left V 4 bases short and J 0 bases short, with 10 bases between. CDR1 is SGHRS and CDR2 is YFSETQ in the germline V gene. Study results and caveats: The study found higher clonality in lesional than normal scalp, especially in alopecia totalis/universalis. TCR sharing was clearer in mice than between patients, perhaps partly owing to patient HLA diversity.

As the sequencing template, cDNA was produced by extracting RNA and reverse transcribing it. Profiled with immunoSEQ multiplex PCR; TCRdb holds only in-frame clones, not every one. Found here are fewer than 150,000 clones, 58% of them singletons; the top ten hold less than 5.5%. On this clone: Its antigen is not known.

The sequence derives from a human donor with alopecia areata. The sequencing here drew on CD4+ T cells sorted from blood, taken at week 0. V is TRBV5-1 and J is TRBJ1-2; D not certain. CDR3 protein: CASSPDGTNYGYTF. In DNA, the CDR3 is TGCGCCAGCAGCCCGGACGGGACTAACTATGGCTACACCTTC.